The entry below describes one T cell receptor beta chain. The data stem from a study of blood T cell repertoires in COVID-19. Whole-study context: Researchers got acute and convalescent COVID-19 samples from the United States, Italy and Spain.

The repertoire was sequenced with immunoSEQ multiplex PCR; TCRdb's copy has only in-frame clones and lacks some. The sample lists approximately 320,000 clones; roughly 90% were seen once. Clinical histories supplied by participants themselves formed the basis of cohort assignment. Donors in Cohort 3 counted as recovered after two negative PCRs, clearance, or symptom resolution. The V gene's germline CDR1 is SGHTA and CDR2 FQGNSA. V gave up 2 bases and J gave up 0 bases; unmatched junction bases: 9. This CDR3 is built from 17 residues. The gene calls are TRBV7-2 and TRBJ1-1, with 7 bases lining up with TRBD1. The sequenced sample consisted of PBMCs or T cells enriched from blood (not recorded which). The source of this sequence is a man aged 55 to 70 who had recovered from COVID-19. The CDR3 here is CASSLFRAGGMNTEAFF. CDR3 nucleotide sequence: TGTGCCAGCAGCTTATTTCGGGCAGGGGGAATGAACACTGAAGCTTTCTTT.